These 28 T cell receptor beta chains share one sample of origin, sequenced in a study of T cell responses to AZD1222 COVID-19 vaccine. Profiled with immunoSEQ multiplex PCR; TCRdb holds only in-frame clones, not every one. The sample has over 100,000 clones, roughly 86% seen once. The sample in question was peripheral blood, obtained on day 0 of MenACWY control vaccination. Source of these receptors: an adult in good health.

V gene TRBV5-3 combines with J gene TRBJ1-3, with TRBD1 matching over 9 bases. TRBV5-3 is an ORF, with its function uncertain. Losses at the gene ends were 4 bases for V and 1 base for J; bases not matched to a gene: 3. The CDR3 loop spans 15 amino acids. The CDR3 DNA is TGTGCCAGAAGCCCGACAGGGGGGTCTGGAAACACCATATATTTT. Amino acids: CARSPTGGSGNTIYF.

The chain uses TRBV7-2 and TRBJ2-2, with D perhaps TRBD1 (5 bases). The V and J ends lost 4 bases and 4 bases respectively, with 19 bases between them. This CDR3 contains 17 residues. The germline CDR1 and CDR2 sequences are SGHTA and FQGNSA. CDR3 sequence: CASSWSGVPGITGELFF. The CDR3 nucleotides are TGTGCCAGCAGCTGGAGTGGGGTCCCAGGGATCACCGGGGAGCTGTTTTTT.

This chain links TRBV3-1 (or the pseudogene TRBV3-2) with TRBJ1-2; D not certain. V was pared by 2 bases and J by 4 bases, with 14 bases between. Per germline, CDR1 LGHDT and CDR2 YNNKEL (reference sequence). The CDR3 sequence is 15 residues long. CDR3 DNA sequence: TGTGCCAGCAGCCAATCCGGATCGTTCCTCTATGGCTACACCTTC. Translation gives CASSQSGSFLYGYTF.

J is TRBJ2-7 and V is TRBV19; D is ambiguous. The ends were cut back, 2 bases at V and 9 bases at J, with 14 bases in the middle. Germline V gene lookup returns CDR1 LNHDA and CDR2 SQIVND (reference sequence). The CDR3 is 13 amino acids. For the CDR3, the DNA is TGTGCCAGTAGTATAACGGCAGGTCTCGGGCAGTACTTC. It specifies CASSITAGLGQYF.

The chain carries TRBV5-4 and TRBJ2-2; D is ambiguous. The CDR3 loop spans 13 amino acids. CDR1 SGHNT and CDR2 YYREEE come from the germline V gene (reference sequence). Between the trimmed V and J ends, which lost 2 bases and 3 bases, there was a span of 5 bases. The CDR3: CASSLSYTGELFF. CDR3 DNA: TGTGCCAGCAGCTTATCGTACACCGGGGAGCTGTTTTTT.

V and J are TRBV18 and TRBJ2-1; maybe TRBD2 (6 bases). Germline V gives CDR1 KGHSH, CDR2 LQKENI. The V gene lost 3 bases and the J gene lost 3 bases, with 18 bases spanning the gap. The CDR3 contains 17 residues. The CDR3 coding sequence is TGTGCCAGCTCACCTCTACCTGGTAGCGGTCACTACAATGAGCAGTTCTTC. Its translation is CASSPLPGSGHYNEQFF.

Only a few counts were recorded for this clone. The chain is built from TRBV3-1 (or the pseudogene TRBV3-2) and TRBJ2-7; TRBD2 matches at 7 bases. The CDR3 contains 15 residues. Germline V lookup: CDR1 LGHDT, CDR2 YNNKEL (reference sequence). The J segment lost 4 bases and the V segment lost 0 bases, leaving 6 bases of the junction unmatched. The CDR3 spells CASSQEWSGAYEQYF. Written as DNA, the CDR3 is TGTGCCAGCAGCCAAGAGTGGAGCGGGGCGTACGAGCAGTACTTC.

The chain combines TRBV3-1 (or the pseudogene TRBV3-2) with TRBJ2-2; D gene ambiguous. V was pared by 0 bases and J by 2 bases, with 10 bases between. The germline V gene has CDR1 LGHDT and CDR2 YNNKEL (reference sequence). The CDR3 length is 16 residues. The CDR3 coding sequence is TGTGCCAGCAGCCAAGATCTATCAGCTAACACCGGGGAGCTGTTTTTT. This encodes CASSQDLSANTGELFF.

This sequence joins TRBV28 and TRBJ1-1; a weak D match, TRBD1 (5 bases). V was clipped by 1 base and J by 5 bases, with 11 bases between them. CDR3 length equals 14 residues. Germline V lookup: CDR1 MDHEN, CDR2 SYDVKM. The CDR3, as DNA: TGTGCCAGCAGTTTATCGGTCCAGGGAACTGAAGCTTTCTTT. It specifies CASSLSVQGTEAFF.

The V call is TRBV3-1 (or the pseudogene TRBV3-2), the J call TRBJ1-1, with D tentatively TRBD1 (5 bases). CDR1 and CDR2 (germline): LGHDT, YNNKEL (reference sequence). The length of the CDR3 is 13 residues. V gave up 7 bases and J gave up 3 bases, with 12 bases separating them. The CDR3 sequence: CASNQGRHTEAFF. The CDR3 DNA is TGTGCCAGCAACCAGGGACGGCACACTGAAGCTTTCTTT.

The rearrangement links TRBV10-3 to TRBJ2-5; a possible D gene is TRBD1 (5 bases). Germline loops: CDR1 ENHRY, CDR2 SYGVKD. There are 12 residues in the CDR3. Trimming removed 3 bases from V and 3 bases from J, with 5 bases in between. The CDR3 DNA reads as TGTGCCATCAGTGACAGGGAAGAGACCCAGTACTTC. It is translated as CAISDREETQYF.

The chain joins TRBV6-1 to TRBJ1-6; D is possibly TRBD1 (5 bases). This CDR3 contains 16 residues. The germline V and J ends were trimmed by 1 base and 4 bases, with 11 bases remaining between them. Germline V CDR1 and CDR2: MNHNS, SASEGT. CDR3: CASSEGGLLYNSPLHF. The CDR3 bases are TGTGCCAGCAGTGAAGGGGGACTGTTGTATAATTCACCCCTCCACTTT.

The chain links TRBV7-9 to TRBJ2-1; D call uncertain. The germline V gene encodes CDR1 SEHNR and CDR2 FQNEAQ (reference sequence). The V end was cut by 2 bases, the J end by 5 bases, with 10 bases between. The CDR3 runs 14 residues. CDR3 in DNA: TGTGCCAGCAGCTTACTCGGCTGGGACAATGAGCAGTTCTTC. This translates into CASSLLGWDNEQFF.

The rearrangement joins TRBV18 to TRBJ2-1; D remains ambiguous. Germline CDR1 is KGHSH and CDR2 is LQKENI. CDR3 length: 15 amino acids. The V and J ends lost 3 bases and 0 bases respectively, with 9 bases between them. CDR3 DNA sequence: TGTGCCAGCTCACCGGTATGGGGCTCCTACAATGAGCAGTTCTTC. Translated: CASSPVWGSYNEQFF.

The V and J genes are TRBV7-9 and TRBJ1-3; D not certain. V was cut by 5 bases and J by 0 bases, with 11 bases left in between. CDR1 and CDR2 (germline): SEHNR, FQNEAQ (reference sequence). The CDR3 is 15 amino acids. This chain's CDR3 is CASSMDRASGNTIYF. As DNA, the CDR3 is TGTGCCAGCAGCATGGACCGAGCCTCTGGAAACACCATATATTTT.

V and J are TRBV2 and TRBJ1-1, with 8 nucleotides matching TRBD1. V gave up 8 bases and J gave up 4 bases; unmatched junction bases: 6. Germline CDR1 and CDR2: SNHLY and FYNNEI. There are 13 residues in the CDR3. The CDR3 DNA follows: TGTGCCAGCGCGGACAGGGTAAGCACTGAAGCTTTCTTT. It codes for CASADRVSTEAFF.

Worth noting for this clone: This CDR3 is also generated by other DNA sequences in the sample. This chain uses TRBV19 with TRBJ1-4; D is uncertain. The CDR3 extends over 13 amino acids. Germline V lookup: CDR1 LNHDA, CDR2 SQIVND (reference sequence). V was pared by 4 bases and J by 4 bases, with 7 bases between. CDR3 DNA sequence: TGTGCCAGTAGTAGGCAGCTTAATGAAAAACTGTTTTTT. Protein: CASSRQLNEKLFF.

The chain employs TRBV7-6 and TRBJ2-5, with 7 bases lining up with TRBD2. Per germline, CDR1 SGHVS and CDR2 FNYEAQ. This CDR3 contains 14 residues. The V and J ends lost 1 base and 5 bases, in that order; junction bases with no gene match: 4. The DNA for the CDR3 is TGTGCCAGCAGCTTAGGGACGGGAGGTGAGACCCAGTACTTC. Translating gives CASSLGTGGETQYF.

V and J are TRBV7-9 and TRBJ1-2; D not certain. The length of the CDR3 is 11 residues. CDR1 and CDR2 from the germline V gene are SEHNR and FQNEAQ (reference sequence). V lost 2 bases, J lost 8 bases, and 6 bases lay in between. The CDR3 DNA reads as TGTGCCAGCAGCTTAACTGCGGGCTACACCTTC. Translation: CASSLTAGYTF.

This chain uses TRBV4-2 with TRBJ2-1; D remains unclear. The germline gives CDR1 LGHNA, CDR2 YNFKEQ. The germline V and J ends were trimmed by 4 bases and 0 bases, with 16 bases remaining between them. The length of the CDR3 is 17 residues. CDR3 DNA: TGTGCCAGCAGCCGGGTAGCCGACTTTAGCTCCTACAATGAGCAGTTCTTC. Amino acids: CASSRVADFSSYNEQFF.

A single count supports this clone. The chain links TRBV5-1 to TRBJ1-1; D uncertain. Germline CDR1 reads SGHRS; CDR2 reads YFSETQ. V lost 0 bases, J lost 3 bases, and 9 bases lay in between. The CDR3 totals 14 residues. CDR3 in amino acids: CASSLGQQDTEAFF. CDR3 DNA: TGCGCCAGCAGCTTGGGCCAGCAAGACACTGAAGCTTTCTTT. The full variable domain, its missing parts supplied by reference TRBV5-1 and TRBJ1-1, is KAGVTQTPRYLIKTRGQQVTLSCSPISGHRSVSWYQQTPGQGLQFLFEYFSETQRNKGNFPGRFSGRQFSNSRSEMNVSTLELGDSALYLCASSLGQQDTEAFFGQGTRLTVV.

The V and J genes are TRBV2 and TRBJ1-6; D is uncertain. V gave up 6 bases and J gave up 7 bases, with 10 bases separating them. Germline-derived CDR1 and CDR2 are SNHLY and FYNNEI. This CDR3 is 13 amino acids long. CDR3: CASRETENSPLHF. In DNA form, the CDR3 reads TGTGCCAGCAGAGAGACGGAGAATTCACCCCTCCACTTT.

The CDR3 sequence: CASSDDTTTGELFF. CDR3 coding DNA: TGTGCCAGCAGTGACGACACGACCACCGGGGAGCTGTTTTTT. The V and J genes are TRBV6-4 and TRBJ2-2; D gene uncertain. The CDR3 runs to 14 residues. Germline CDR1 is MRHNA and CDR2 is SNTAGT. V dropped 2 bases and J dropped 4 bases, with 8 bases sitting between them.

This chain's CDR3 is CASSPPTAMKRRDTEAFF. Written as DNA, the CDR3 is TGTGCCAGCAGCCCCCCCACTGCTATGAAACGACGGGACACTGAAGCTTTCTTT. The chain links TRBV21-1 to TRBJ1-1. TRBV21-1 has pseudogene status. CDR3 length: 18 residues.

This sequence joins TRBV7-2 and TRBJ1-2, with 8 bases aligning to TRBD1. This CDR3 comprises 14 residues. Germline V gene lookup returns CDR1 SGHTA and CDR2 FQGNSA. After removal of 3 bases from V and 4 bases from J, the junction contained 4 bases not matched to a gene. The CDR3 loop is CASSLTGAGYGYTF. CDR3 nucleotide sequence: TGTGCCAGCAGCTTGACAGGGGCTGGCTATGGCTACACCTTC.

In DNA form, the CDR3 reads TGCGCCAGCAGCTCACAACAGGGATCCCACTCCTACGAGCAGTACTTC. This sequence encodes CASSSQQGSHSYEQYF. The chain recombines TRBV5-1 with TRBJ2-7, with D possibly being TRBD1 (6 bases). CDR1 and CDR2 from the germline V gene are SGHRS and YFSETQ. V lost 3 bases and J 0 bases, leaving 16 bases between the germline ends. The CDR3 is 16 residues long.

This chain joins TRBV2 and TRBJ2-3, with 8 nucleotides matching TRBD2. This CDR3 is built from 15 residues. Germline V gene sequence: CDR1 SNHLY, CDR2 FYNNEI. Germline trimming cut 8 bases from V and 6 bases from J; bases unmatched to any gene: 13. CDR3 protein: CASPPSLAGYDTQYF. The DNA of the CDR3 is TGTGCCAGCCCCCCAAGCCTAGCGGGTTATGATACGCAGTATTTT.

In its sample, this clone was seen once. J is TRBJ2-1 and V is TRBV28; 7 positions agree with TRBD2. CDR3 size: 16 residues. V lost 6 bases to trimming and J lost 4 bases; unmatched junction nucleotides: 12. The germline V gene has CDR1 MDHEN and CDR2 SYDVKM. The CDR3 region is CASSHPGLQPYNEQFF. The CDR3 bases are TGTGCCAGCAGCCACCCGGGACTACAACCTTACAATGAGCAGTTCTTC.